This entry lists 25 T cell receptor beta chains sequenced from one sample in a study of shared T cell receptors in the human thymus. The repertoire was sequenced with immunoSEQ multiplex PCR; TCRdb's copy has only in-frame clones and lacks some. The table has around 340,000 clones, 85% to 95% seen once. Sequencing used thymocytes. These receptors came from a human donor.

This clone was found once. This chain connects TRBV30 to TRBJ2-1; 10 bases map to TRBD1. The germline gives CDR1 GTSNPN, CDR2 SVGIG (reference sequence). Losses at the gene ends were 0 bases for V and 2 bases for J; bases not matched to a gene: 7. This CDR3 contains 17 residues. In nucleotides, the CDR3 is TGTGCCTGGAGTGTACGGGGACAGGGGATACCCTACAATGAGCAGTTCTTC. It encodes CAWSVRGQGIPYNEQFF. Variable domain in full (rest from reference TRBV30 and TRBJ2-1): SQTIHQWPATLVQPVGSPLSLECTVEGTSNPNLYWYRQAAGRGLQLLFYSVGIGQISSEVPQNLSASRPQDRQFILSSKKLLLSDSGFYLCAWSVRGQGIPYNEQFFGPGTRLTVL.

The chain couples TRBV28 to TRBJ1-5, with D uncertain. The CDR3 runs 16 residues. From germline, CDR1 is MDHEN and CDR2 SYDVKM. Trimming cost V 2 bases and J 4 bases, with 15 bases left between them. Here the CDR3 DNA reads TGTGCCAGCAGTTTACCCGGACCTGGGAGGAATCAGCCCCAGCATTTT. The encoded protein is CASSLPGPGRNQPQHF.

The chain has TRBV27 and TRBJ2-7; the match to TRBD1 covers 8 bases. V lost 5 bases, J lost 0 bases, and 6 bases stayed unmatched. The CDR3 consists of 15 residues. Looked up from germline, CDR1 is MNHEY and CDR2 is SMNVEV (reference sequence). The CDR3 reads CASSGGQVPSYEQYF. DNA for the CDR3: TGTGCCAGCAGTGGGGGACAGGTGCCCTCCTACGAGCAGTACTTC.

The J gene is TRBJ1-1, the V gene TRBV28, with 8 bases that match TRBD1. Germline lookup yields CDR1 MDHEN and CDR2 SYDVKM. J was trimmed by 3 bases and V by 3 bases; bases with no gene match: 18. The CDR3 sequence is 19 residues long. Here the CDR3 DNA reads TGTGCCAGCAGTTTCCCCCTTGGGCAGGGGGCTAATCAACACACTGAAGCTTTCTTT. It translates to CASSFPLGQGANQHTEAFF.

V and J are TRBV19 and TRBJ1-5; D may be TRBD1 (5 bases). This CDR3 is 13 amino acids long. In germline, CDR1 is LNHDA, CDR2 SQIVND (reference sequence). The V gene lost 4 bases and the J gene lost 6 bases, with 10 bases spanning the gap. The CDR3 DNA reads as TGTGCCAGTAGTAGGGGGATAGGTCAGCCCCAGCATTTT. Translation: CASSRGIGQPQHF.

The V call is TRBV2, the J call TRBJ1-2; D gene ambiguous. V was trimmed by 3 bases and J by 6 bases, leaving 23 bases between them. Per the germline V gene, CDR1 is SNHLY and CDR2 is FYNNEI. The CDR3 is made up of 17 amino acids. CDR3 loop: CASSEEGCGQAPHGYTF. The DNA of the CDR3 is TGTGCCAGCAGTGAGGAGGGTTGTGGGCAGGCCCCCCATGGCTACACCTTC.

V gene TRBV7-9 combines with J gene TRBJ2-1; D is undetermined. The germline CDR1 and CDR2 sequences are SEHNR and FQNEAQ (reference sequence). Trimming pared 4 bases from V and 6 bases from J, leaving 7 bases between. This CDR3 region has 12 residues. The CDR3: CASSSNSNEQFF. The CDR3 DNA follows: TGTGCCAGCAGCTCAAACTCCAATGAGCAGTTCTTC. Together with reference TRBV7-9 and TRBJ2-1, the CDR3 gives the full variable domain: DTGVSQNPRHKITKRGQNVTFRCDPISEHNRLYWYRQTLGQGPEFLTYFQNEAQLEKSRLLSDRFSAERPKGSFSTLEIQRTEQGDSAMYLCASSSNSNEQFFGPGTRLTVL.

The rearrangement joins TRBV7-9 to TRBJ2-1, with TRBD1 identical over 9 bases. V was clipped by 1 base and J by 3 bases; unmatched bases: 1. The germline V gene has CDR1 SEHNR and CDR2 FQNEAQ (reference sequence). This CDR3 has 15 amino acids. This CDR3 reads CASSLGDRDYNEQFF. For the CDR3, the DNA is TGTGCCAGCAGCTTAGGGGACAGGGACTACAATGAGCAGTTCTTC.

V and J are TRBV6-1 and TRBJ1-3; the D is unclear. Germline CDR1 MNHNS, CDR2 SASEGT. CDR3 length: 15 amino acids. V was cut by 6 bases and J by 3 bases, with 15 bases left in between. The CDR3 reads CASSREGLFGNTIYF. CDR3 in DNA: TGTGCCAGCAGCCGGGAAGGGCTTTTTGGAAACACCATATATTTT.

In this sample, this clone turned up once. The CDR3 bases are TGTGCCAGCAGCCTCATAGGGGGAGATACGCAGTATTTT. Protein sequence: CASSLIGGDTQYF. The chain recombines TRBV5-6 with TRBJ2-3; weak D call: TRBD1 (6 bases). With 4 bases removed from V and 5 bases from J, the gap between germline ends came to 11 bases. CDR1 is SGHDT and CDR2 is YYEEEE in the germline V gene. CDR3 length: 13 residues. Variable domain in full (rest from reference TRBV5-6 and TRBJ2-3): DAGVTQSPTHLIKTRGQQVTLRCSPKSGHDTVSWYQQALGQGPQFIFQYYEEEERQRGNFPDRFSGHQFPNYSSELNVNALLLGDSALYLCASSLIGGDTQYFGPGTRLTVL.

The chain is built from TRBV7-8 and TRBJ2-1; D may correspond to TRBD1 or TRBD2 (5 bases each). V gave up 5 bases and J gave up 5 bases, with 19 bases separating them. Germline CDR1 and CDR2: SGHVS and FQNEAQ. The CDR3 totals 16 residues. Here the CDR3 reads CASSPRPGGINNEQFF. In DNA, the CDR3 is TGTGCCAGCAGCCCCCGGCCTGGGGGTATCAACAATGAGCAGTTCTTC.

The CDR3 reads CASSRKGRQDGYTF. The CDR3 DNA is TGTGCCAGCAGTCGAAAGGGGCGGCAGGATGGCTACACCTTC. This chain connects TRBV27 to TRBJ1-2, with TRBD1 as a possible D gene (5 bases). The V and J ends lost 5 bases and 6 bases respectively, with 16 bases between them. The CDR3 totals 14 residues. The V gene's germline CDR1 is MNHEY and CDR2 SMNVEV (reference sequence).

The gene calls are TRBV28 and TRBJ1-2, with D possibly TRBD1 on 5 matching bases. Germline V lookup: CDR1 MDHEN, CDR2 SYDVKM. The CDR3 loop spans 14 amino acids. V gave up 3 bases and J gave up 2 bases, with 10 bases separating them. The CDR3 is CASSLWPGNYGYTF. CDR3 DNA sequence: TGTGCCAGCAGTTTGTGGCCAGGGAACTATGGCTACACCTTC.

The chain couples TRBV5-1 to TRBJ2-7; no firm D call. Trimming left V 0 bases short and J 6 bases short, with 10 bases between. The CDR3 is made up of 13 amino acids. Germline V gene data show CDR1 as SGHRS and CDR2 as YFSETQ. The CDR3 loop is CASSLGLVGEQYF. CDR3 nucleotides: TGCGCCAGCAGCTTGGGTCTAGTCGGCGAGCAGTACTTC.

The CDR3 coding sequence is TGTGCCAGCAGTGAAATAGGACTAGCGGGAAATGAGCAGTTCTTC. Amino acid sequence: CASSEIGLAGNEQFF. This rearrangement joins TRBV6-1 to TRBJ2-1; 12 positions agree with TRBD2. The CDR3 length is 15 residues. J gave up 7 bases and V 2 bases, and 3 bases lay outside the gene matches. Germline-derived CDR1 and CDR2 are MNHNS and SASEGT.

This chain connects TRBV30 to TRBJ2-3, with a possible D match to TRBD1 (5 bases). CDR1 and CDR2 (germline): GTSNPN, SVGIG (reference sequence). V shed 5 bases and J shed 0 bases, with 12 bases lying between them. The CDR3 totals 14 residues. CDR3 DNA: TGTGCCTGGGCAGAAGGGGCAAGCACAGATACGCAGTATTTT. It is translated as CAWAEGASTDTQYF.

The chain employs TRBV27 and TRBJ2-5; 8 bases agree with TRBD2. Germline-derived CDR1 and CDR2 are MNHEY and SMNVEV (reference sequence). CDR3 length: 15 residues. Germline trimming cut 7 bases from V and 1 base from J; bases unmatched to any gene: 8. The CDR3 DNA reads as TGTGCCAGCATTCGTAGCGGGAATGCCCAAGAGACCCAGTACTTC. Its protein is CASIRSGNAQETQYF.

This sequence joins TRBV6-1 and TRBJ2-3, with no clear D. V lost 1 base and J lost 2, with 10 bases in between. The CDR3 contains 15 residues. Per germline, CDR1 MNHNS and CDR2 SASEGT. DNA of the CDR3: TGTGCCAGCAGTGAAGTTTGGCACCCCACAGATACGCAGTATTTT. Translated, it gives CASSEVWHPTDTQYF.

The chain has TRBV7-9 and TRBJ2-3; tentatively, D is TRBD2 (5 bases). Trimming stripped 4 bases from V and 6 bases from J, with 11 bases between. CDR3 length: 13 residues. The germline V gene encodes CDR1 SEHNR and CDR2 FQNEAQ (reference sequence). CDR3 bases: TGTGCCAGCAGCTCCGGCCCGGGGGATACGCAGTATTTT. It is translated as CASSSGPGDTQYF.

The genes are TRBV6-6 and TRBJ1-4, with D tentatively TRBD1 (6 bases). The CDR3 spans 15 residues. The germline gives CDR1 MNHNY, CDR2 SVGAGI (reference sequence). V lost 4 bases to trimming and J lost 2 bases, with 11 bases between them. The DNA of the CDR3 is TGTGCCAGCAGTTCCGTCGACAGGACTAATGAAAAACTGTTTTTT. Translated, it gives CASSSVDRTNEKLFF.

The rearrangement links TRBV28 to TRBJ1-1; D gene ambiguous. Looked up from germline, CDR1 is MDHEN and CDR2 is SYDVKM. V lost 9 bases, J lost 3 bases, and 38 bases lay in between. The CDR3 sequence is 21 residues long. CDR3 nucleotide sequence: TGTGCCAGTAATAGGCCCCCGATATGGGCAGGCACCCTTGCGGGCGACACTGAAGCTTTCTTT. This translates into CASNRPPIWAGTLAGDTEAFF.

This chain connects TRBV7-9 to TRBJ2-3, with a tentative D call TRBD2 (5 bases). Trimming removed 5 bases at V and 6 bases at J, with 15 bases between. The CDR3 spans 14 residues. Germline assignment: CDR1 SEHNR and CDR2 FQNEAQ (reference sequence). CDR3 amino acids: CASSPLEAPDTQYF. CDR3 in DNA: TGTGCCAGCAGCCCGCTGGAGGCCCCCGATACGCAGTATTTT. The variable domain in full, with the rest retrieved from reference TRBV7-9 and TRBJ2-3, is DTGVSQNPRHKITKRGQNVTFRCDPISEHNRLYWYRQTLGQGPEFLTYFQNEAQLEKSRLLSDRFSAERPKGSFSTLEIQRTEQGDSAMYLCASSPLEAPDTQYFGPGTRLTVL.

The rearrangement uses TRBV7-6 and TRBJ2-1; 9 bases fit TRBD2. CDR1 is SGHVS and CDR2 is FNYEAQ in the germline V gene. V lost 4 bases to trimming and J lost 5 bases; unmatched junction nucleotides: 12. The CDR3 extends over 17 amino acids. DNA of the CDR3: TGTGCCAGCAGCTCCCGAACCCTAGCGGGACCTGACAATGAGCAGTTCTTC. Residues: CASSSRTLAGPDNEQFF. The variable domain in full, completed from reference TRBV7-6 and TRBJ2-1, reads GAGVSQSPRYKVTKRGQDVALRCDPISGHVSLYWYRQALGQGPEFLTYFNYEAQQDKSGLPNDRFSAERPEGSISTLTIQRTEQRDSAMYRCASSSRTLAGPDNEQFFGPGTRLTVL.

The CDR3: CASSLVPGPNWSQFF. Written as DNA, the CDR3 is TGTGCCAGCAGCTTAGTTCCGGGCCCTAATTGGTCGCAGTTCTTC. The V and J genes are TRBV7-9 and TRBJ2-1; D gene ambiguous. The ends were cut back, 1 base at V and 12 bases at J, with 19 bases in the middle. The CDR3 length is 15 residues. CDR1 and CDR2 from the germline V gene are SEHNR and FQNEAQ (reference sequence).

The chain is built from TRBV9 and TRBJ2-3; 14 bases map to TRBD2. Germline V gives CDR1 SGDLS, CDR2 YYNGEE. V lost 4 bases to trimming and J lost 0 bases; unmatched junction nucleotides: 13. There are 20 residues in the CDR3. CDR3 nucleotides: TGTGCCAGCAGCTCCCAGGGACTAGCGGGAGTCCGCGATAGCACAGATACGCAGTATTTT. It translates to CASSSQGLAGVRDSTDTQYF.